The clone carrying this TCR beta chain was counted between two and nine times. The germline V gene has CDR1 MNHEY and CDR2 SMNVEV (reference sequence). After removal of 11 bases from V and 1 base from J, the junction contained 5 bases not matched to a gene. CDR3 length equals 12 residues. As processed by the authors: Researchers report that nucleated cell counts were estimated from reference gene primer amplification. Using immunoSEQ multiplex PCR, the repertoire was profiled, and TCRdb retains in-frame clones only, with some absent. From that table come the V and J calls and clone size; the DNA was used to work out D and trimming. The sample consists of 75,000 to 100,000 clones, around 90% of them appearing once. The data were taken from a study of blood T cell repertoires in COVID-19. Across the study: Samples representing acute and convalescent COVID-19 were sourced from the United States, Italy and Spain.

The receptor was isolated from an older man with acute or convalescent COVID-19. The chain is built from TRBV27 and TRBJ2-7, with 7 bases identical to TRBD1. The sample comprised peripheral blood. CDR3 sequence reads: CAAQGISYEQYV. The CDR3 nucleotides are TGTGCCGCACAGGGGATTTCCTACGAGCAGTACGTC.